This TCR beta chain derives from a study of shared clonotypes between healthy human individuals. Overall study findings and caveats: In contrast to clonotypes shared by all four donors, non-shared clonotypes had lower generation probabilities. The study found roughly 5% of naive CD4 clonotypes shared across a handful of donors.

Comments on this clone: Its antigen is unknown.

The data were produced by immunoSEQ multiplex PCR, yet TCRdb's version contains in-frame clones alone and is incomplete. This table holds 850,000 to 1,200,000 clones, around 76% found once. Germline V gene data show CDR1 as SGHTA and CDR2 as FQGNSA. The ends were cut back, 5 bases at V and 7 bases at J, with 14 bases in the middle. This CDR3 is built from 14 residues. The chain carries TRBV7-2 and TRBJ2-2; a weak D match, TRBD2 (6 bases). The sequence came from a young man in good health. Sequencing used memory CD4+ T cells sorted from blood. Subset given: CD45RA-negative fraction. The CDR3 protein is CASSPPMGGGELFF. CDR3 nucleotide sequence: TGTGCCAGCAGCCCTCCGATGGGGGGCGGGGAGCTGTTTTTT.